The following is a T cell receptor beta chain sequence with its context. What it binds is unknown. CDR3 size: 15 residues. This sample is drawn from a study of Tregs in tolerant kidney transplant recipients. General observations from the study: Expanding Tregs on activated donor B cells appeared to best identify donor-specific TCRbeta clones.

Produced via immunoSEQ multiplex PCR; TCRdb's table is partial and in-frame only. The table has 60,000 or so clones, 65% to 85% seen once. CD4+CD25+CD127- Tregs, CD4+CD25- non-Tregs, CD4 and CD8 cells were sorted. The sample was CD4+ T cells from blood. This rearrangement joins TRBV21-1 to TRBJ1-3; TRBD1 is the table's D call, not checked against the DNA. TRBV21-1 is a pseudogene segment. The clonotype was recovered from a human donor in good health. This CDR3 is CASSLGSQGPHTIYF. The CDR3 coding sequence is TGTGCCAGCAGCCTAGGTAGCCAGGGGCCTCACACCATATATTTT.